Described below is a single T cell receptor beta chain sequence and its context. Its cognate antigen is unknown. With 60 Vbeta and 13 Jbeta primers, the PCR was carried out. The table came from immunoSEQ multiplex PCR; TCRdb's copy has only in-frame clones and leaves some out. The sample holds about 180,000 clones, about four fifths seen once. This entry belongs to a study of cytomegalovirus exposure and HLA in healthy donors. Study results and limitations: A reported reduction in N-insertions relative to the roughly 610-donor mean was seen in an Asian-associated ancestry cluster in a later analysis.

V lost 5 bases, J lost 8 bases, and 10 bases lay in between. Looked up from germline, CDR1 is MGHDK and CDR2 is SYGVNS. This CDR3 is built from 13 residues. The V gene is TRBV25-1, the J gene TRBJ1-6; weak D call: TRBD1 (5 bases). Sequenced input: PBMCs. The receptor comes from a woman aged 25 to 45 in good health and CMV-seronegative. CDR3 nucleotides: TGTGCCAGCAGTCGCAGGGATGATTCACCCCTCCACTTT. Translating gives CASSRRDDSPLHF.